The 18 T cell receptor beta chains in this list originate from one sample, sequenced in a study of a mutant IDH1 vaccine in newly diagnosed glioma. TCRdb keeps only in-frame clones here, not all; method: immunoSEQ multiplex PCR. In the table there are around 65,000 clones, 80% to 85% of which are singletons. Specified time point: week 47, end of study. Each dose of the vaccine consisted of 300 ug of mutant IDH1 20-mer peptide, with topical imiquimod. These TCRs are of unknown antigen specificity. The sequencing used PBMCs, collected from a glioma patient whose treatment included an IDH1 peptide vaccine. All receptors derive from a man younger than 45 with glioma.

J is TRBJ1-1 and V is TRBV5-1; TRBD1 might be the D (5 bases). Germline lookup yields CDR1 SGHRS and CDR2 YFSETQ. This CDR3 is built from 14 residues. The ends were cut back, 5 bases at V and 4 bases at J, with 15 bases in the middle. The CDR3 region has the DNA TGCGCCAGCAGGAGGGGACGGGAGGGCACTGAAGCTTTCTTT. Translation: CASRRGREGTEAFF.

The V gene is TRBV2, the J gene TRBJ2-1; unclear D gene. The germline V gene has CDR1 SNHLY and CDR2 FYNNEI. The CDR3 length is 13 residues. V lost 6 bases to trimming and J lost 6 bases, with 12 bases between them. The CDR3 nucleotides are TGTGCCAGCAGCATCGGGCCCCTCAATGAGCAGTTCTTC. Residues: CASSIGPLNEQFF. Complete variable domain (other parts from reference TRBV2 and TRBJ2-1): EPEVTQTPSHQVTQMGQEVILRCVPISNHLYFYWYRQILGQKVEFLVSFYNNEISEKSEIFDDQFSVERPDGSNFTLKIRSTKLEDSAMYFCASSIGPLNEQFFGPGTRLTVL.

The chain recombines TRBV4-1 with TRBJ1-1, with D perhaps matching TRBD1 (6 bases). The CDR3 extends over 16 amino acids. The V gene's germline CDR1 is MGHRA and CDR2 YSYEKL. Trimming removed 0 bases at V and 1 base at J, with 12 bases between. CDR3 region: CASSQDGGGRNTEAFF. For the CDR3, the DNA is TGCGCCAGCAGCCAAGACGGTGGGGGCAGGAACACTGAAGCTTTCTTT.

This clone occurred once. V gene TRBV27 combines with J gene TRBJ2-5; no firm D call. Judging by the DNA end, TRBJ2-7 fits better; the J call may be wrong. The V gene's germline CDR1 is MNHEY and CDR2 SMNVEV (reference sequence). The CDR3 spans 12 residues. The CDR3 DNA is TGTGCCAGCAGCGAGAATTCCTACGAGCAGTACTTC. Its translation: CASSENSYEQYF.

V is TRBV7-9 and J is TRBJ2-1; unclear D gene. Looked up from germline, CDR1 is SEHNR and CDR2 is FQNEAQ (reference sequence). Trimming cost V 1 base and J 0 bases, with 13 bases left between them. The CDR3 covers 17 residues. CDR3 region: CASSLEAIRNSYNEQFF. Here the CDR3 DNA reads TGTGCCAGCAGCTTAGAGGCGATCCGAAACTCCTACAATGAGCAGTTCTTC.

The chain uses TRBV29-1 and TRBJ2-5, with D tentatively TRBD2 (6 bases). Germline assignment: CDR1 SQVTM and CDR2 ANQGSEA. V was trimmed by 3 bases and J by 1 base, leaving 6 bases between them. The CDR3 contains 12 residues. As DNA, the CDR3 is TGCAGCGTTGAGCGGGGCCAAGAGACCCAGTACTTC. It yields the protein CSVERGQETQYF.

The rearrangement joins TRBV19 to TRBJ1-5; tentatively, D is TRBD1 (5 bases). The length of the CDR3 is 14 residues. The germline V gene has CDR1 LNHDA and CDR2 SQIVND (reference sequence). Trimming removed 2 bases from V and 4 bases from J, with 9 bases in between. The CDR3 here is CASSIQGYNQPQHF. CDR3 coding DNA: TGTGCCAGTAGTATACAGGGTTATAATCAGCCCCAGCATTTT.

This chain connects TRBV10-3 to TRBJ2-1, with D possibly TRBD1 on 6 matching bases. CDR1 is ENHRY, CDR2 SYGVKD, per germline. The CDR3 totals 15 residues. The V end was cut by 2 bases, the J end by 2 bases, with 10 bases between. The CDR3 sequence: CAISEPGQTYNEQFF. The CDR3 coding sequence is TGTGCCATCAGTGAGCCAGGACAGACCTACAATGAGCAGTTCTTC.

This clone appeared a few times. The chain couples TRBV5-1 to TRBJ1-4; D possibly corresponds to TRBD1 (6 bases). Germline values: CDR1 SGHRS, CDR2 YFSETQ. This CDR3 has 14 amino acids. V was cut by 5 bases and J by 11 bases, with 19 bases left in between. CDR3 sequence reads: CASSSEGGTSKLFF. The CDR3 coding sequence is TGCGCCAGCAGTTCCGAGGGGGGCACTAGCAAACTGTTTTTT.

The CDR3: CASGLVGVPGYTF. The DNA of the CDR3 is TGTGCTAGTGGTTTGGTAGGGGTCCCAGGCTACACCTTC. J is TRBJ1-2 and V is TRBV12-5; perhaps TRBD1 as D (5 bases). Germline CDR1 LGHNT, CDR2 FRNRAP. The CDR3 is 13 amino acids. V lost 0 bases, J lost 8 bases, and 10 bases lay in between.

The chain links TRBV18 to TRBJ2-1; D is perhaps TRBD2 (7 bases). The germline gives CDR1 KGHSH, CDR2 LQKENI. Trimming left V 5 bases short and J 6 bases short, with 20 bases between. This CDR3 comprises 16 residues. The CDR3 loop reads CASSEGGFKAGNEQFF. The CDR3 DNA sequence: TGTGCCAGCTCAGAGGGGGGGTTCAAGGCAGGCAATGAGCAGTTCTTC.

The chain combines TRBV5-6 with TRBJ1-5, with unresolved D. Per the germline V gene, CDR1 is SGHDT and CDR2 is YYEEEE. V was pared by 4 bases and J by 1 base, with 12 bases between. The CDR3 totals 15 residues. DNA of the CDR3: TGTGCCAGCAGCGTTCGACTGTCCAGCAATCAGCCCCAGCATTTT. This translates into CASSVRLSSNQPQHF.

This clone was found once. The rearrangement uses TRBV7-9 and TRBJ1-3; D is uncertain. The ends were cut back, 3 bases at V and 0 bases at J, with 15 bases in the middle. Germline CDR1 is SEHNR and CDR2 is FQNEAQ (reference sequence). This CDR3 region has 17 residues. The CDR3 is CASSFSFGSSSGNTIYF. The CDR3 DNA sequence: TGTGCCAGCAGCTTCTCCTTTGGCTCCAGCTCTGGAAACACCATATATTTT.

This chain links TRBV6-5 with TRBJ2-7; D is uncertain. This CDR3 is 14 amino acids long. V gave up 2 bases and J gave up 3 bases, with 11 bases separating them. The germline gives CDR1 MNHEY, CDR2 SVGAGI. The CDR3 DNA sequence: TGTGCCAGCAGTTACCGCTACCCAAACTACGAGCAGTACTTC. Translation gives CASSYRYPNYEQYF.

This sequence joins TRBV18 and TRBJ1-1, with D tentatively TRBD1 (6 bases). The CDR3 runs 14 residues. CDR1 is KGHSH and CDR2 is LQKENI in the germline V gene. V lost 1 base to trimming and J lost 5 bases, with 11 bases between them. CDR3 protein: CASSPQLGGTEAFF. CDR3 coding DNA: TGTGCCAGCTCACCACAACTAGGGGGAACTGAAGCTTTCTTT.

The V and J genes are TRBV10-1 and TRBJ1-1; 8 bases match TRBD1. V lost 4 bases and J lost 6; bases outside the gene matches: 10. Per germline, CDR1 WNHNN and CDR2 SYGVQD (reference sequence). The CDR3 is 15 amino acids. The CDR3 DNA reads TGCGCCAGCAGTGGATCGGGCAGGGGGCGACCTGAAGCTTTCTTT. Its translation is CASSGSGRGRPEAFF.

The V and J genes are TRBV25-1 and TRBJ1-1, with D perhaps matching TRBD1 (5 bases). V shed 5 bases and J shed 5 bases, with 18 bases lying between them. This CDR3 is built from 15 residues. Germline V lookup: CDR1 MGHDK, CDR2 SYGVNS. DNA for the CDR3: TGTGCCAGCAGTACCACAGGTTTTAGAGGAACTGAAGCTTTCTTT. It encodes CASSTTGFRGTEAFF.

V gene TRBV5-4 combines with J gene TRBJ2-1; TRBD2 matches at 7 bases. From germline, CDR1 is SGHNT and CDR2 YYREEE (reference sequence). CDR3 length equals 14 residues. The junction had 7 bases not matched to a gene; V was cut back by 2 bases and J by 8 bases. Here the CDR3 DNA reads TGTGCCAGCAGCTTCGGCGGGGGAGGTCATGAGCAGTTCTTC. It is translated as CASSFGGGGHEQFF.